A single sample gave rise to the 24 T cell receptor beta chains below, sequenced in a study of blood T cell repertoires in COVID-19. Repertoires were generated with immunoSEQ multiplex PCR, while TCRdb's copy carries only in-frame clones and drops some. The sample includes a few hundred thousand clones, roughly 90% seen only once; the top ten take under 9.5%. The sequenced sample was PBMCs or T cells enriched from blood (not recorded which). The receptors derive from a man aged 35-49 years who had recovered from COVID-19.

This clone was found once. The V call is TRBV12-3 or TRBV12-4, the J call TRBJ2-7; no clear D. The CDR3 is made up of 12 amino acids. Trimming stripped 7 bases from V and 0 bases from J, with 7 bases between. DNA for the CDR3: TGTGCCAGCAAAAAGAGCTCCTACGAGCAGTACTTC. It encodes CASKKSSYEQYF.

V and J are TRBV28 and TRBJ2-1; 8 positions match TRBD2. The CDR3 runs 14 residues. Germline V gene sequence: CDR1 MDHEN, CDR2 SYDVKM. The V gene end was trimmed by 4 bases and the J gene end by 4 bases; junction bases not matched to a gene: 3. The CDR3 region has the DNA TGTGCCAGCAGTTCTGCGGGAGGATACAATGAGCAGTTCTTC. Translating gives CASSSAGGYNEQFF.

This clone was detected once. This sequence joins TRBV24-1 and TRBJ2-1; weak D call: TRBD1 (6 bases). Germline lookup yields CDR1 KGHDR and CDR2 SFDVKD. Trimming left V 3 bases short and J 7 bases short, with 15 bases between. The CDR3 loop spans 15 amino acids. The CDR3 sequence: CATSDHLGTRNEQFF. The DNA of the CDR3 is TGTGCCACCAGTGATCACCTCGGGACAAGAAATGAGCAGTTCTTC.

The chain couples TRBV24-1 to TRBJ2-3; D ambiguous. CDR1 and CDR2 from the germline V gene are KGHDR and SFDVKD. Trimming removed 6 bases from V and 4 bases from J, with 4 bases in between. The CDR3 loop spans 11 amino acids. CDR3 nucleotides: TGTGCCACCAGTCGGTCAGATACGCAGTATTTT. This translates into CATSRSDTQYF.

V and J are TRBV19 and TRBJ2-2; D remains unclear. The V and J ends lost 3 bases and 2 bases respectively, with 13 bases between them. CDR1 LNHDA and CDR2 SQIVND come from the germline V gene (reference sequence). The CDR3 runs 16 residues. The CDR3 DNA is TGTGCCAGTAGTATGAACAGCAGGCTAAACACCGGGGAGCTGTTTTTT. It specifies CASSMNSRLNTGELFF.

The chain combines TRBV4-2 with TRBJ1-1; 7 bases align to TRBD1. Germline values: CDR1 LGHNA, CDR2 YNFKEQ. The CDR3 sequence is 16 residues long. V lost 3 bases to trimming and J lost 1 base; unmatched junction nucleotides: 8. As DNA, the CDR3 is TGTGCCAGCAGCCAGGAACCTAGGACAGGGAACACTGAAGCTTTCTTT. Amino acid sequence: CASSQEPRTGNTEAFF.

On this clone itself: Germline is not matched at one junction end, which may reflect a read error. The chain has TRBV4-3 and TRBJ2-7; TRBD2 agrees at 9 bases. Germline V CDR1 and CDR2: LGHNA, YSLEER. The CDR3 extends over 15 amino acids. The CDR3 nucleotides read TGCGCCAGCAGCCAAGATGGGACTAGCTCCTCCGAGCAGTACTTC. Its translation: CASSQDGTSSSEQYF.

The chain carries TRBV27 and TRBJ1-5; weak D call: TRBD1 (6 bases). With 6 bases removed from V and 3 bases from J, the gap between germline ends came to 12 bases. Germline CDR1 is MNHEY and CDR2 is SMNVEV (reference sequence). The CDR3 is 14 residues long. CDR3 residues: CASRSQGINQPQHF. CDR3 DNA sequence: TGTGCCAGCAGATCTCAGGGGATCAATCAGCCCCAGCATTTT.

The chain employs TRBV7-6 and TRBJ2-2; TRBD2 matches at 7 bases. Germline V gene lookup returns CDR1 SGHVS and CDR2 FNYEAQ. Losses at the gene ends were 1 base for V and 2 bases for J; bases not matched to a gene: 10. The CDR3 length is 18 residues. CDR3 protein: CASSLDLWLAENTGELFF. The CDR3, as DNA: TGTGCCAGCAGCTTAGATTTGTGGCTAGCGGAAAACACCGGGGAGCTGTTTTTT.

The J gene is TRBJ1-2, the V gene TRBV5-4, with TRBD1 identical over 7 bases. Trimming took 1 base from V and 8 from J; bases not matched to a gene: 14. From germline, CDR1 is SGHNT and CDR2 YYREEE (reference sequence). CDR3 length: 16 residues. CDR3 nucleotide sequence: TGTGCCAGCAGCTTGTTTTTTAGTATAGGGGGCGGAGGCTACACCTTC. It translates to CASSLFFSIGGGGYTF.

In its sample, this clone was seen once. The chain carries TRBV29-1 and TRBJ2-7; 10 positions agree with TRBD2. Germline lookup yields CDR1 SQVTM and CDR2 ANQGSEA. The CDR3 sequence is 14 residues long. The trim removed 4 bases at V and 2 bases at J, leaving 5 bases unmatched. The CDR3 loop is CSVGKAGGTYEQYF. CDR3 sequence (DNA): TGCAGCGTTGGTAAAGCGGGGGGGACCTACGAGCAGTACTTC.

In DNA form, the CDR3 reads TGTGCCAGCAGTCCGAAGAAAAGAACGGAGTACTTC. It is translated as CASSPKKRTEYF. The chain couples TRBV28 to TRBJ2-7; D remains unclear. This CDR3 has 12 residues. Germline CDR1 reads MDHEN; CDR2 reads SYDVKM. With 5 bases removed from V and 11 bases from J, the gap between germline ends came to 16 bases.

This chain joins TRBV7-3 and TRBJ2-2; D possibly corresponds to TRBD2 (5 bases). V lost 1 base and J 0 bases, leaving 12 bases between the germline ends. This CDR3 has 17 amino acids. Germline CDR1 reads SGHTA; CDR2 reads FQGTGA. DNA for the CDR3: TGTGCCAGCAGCTTAAACCCGACTAACGCGAACACCGGGGAGCTGTTTTTT. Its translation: CASSLNPTNANTGELFF.

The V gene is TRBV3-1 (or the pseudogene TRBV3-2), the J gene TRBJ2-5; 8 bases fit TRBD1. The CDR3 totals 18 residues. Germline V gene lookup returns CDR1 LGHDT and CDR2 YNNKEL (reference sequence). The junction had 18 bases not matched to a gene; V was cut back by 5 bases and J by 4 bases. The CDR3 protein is CASSTPRRTGRVGETQYF. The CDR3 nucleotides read TGTGCCAGCAGCACCCCGAGGCGGACAGGGCGAGTCGGAGAGACCCAGTACTTC.

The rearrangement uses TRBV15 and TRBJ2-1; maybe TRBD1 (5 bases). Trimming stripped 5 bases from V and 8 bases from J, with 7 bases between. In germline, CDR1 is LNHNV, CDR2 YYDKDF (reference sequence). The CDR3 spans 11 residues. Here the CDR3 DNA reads TGTGCCACCAGCGGACACTATGAGCAGTTCTTC. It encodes CATSGHYEQFF.

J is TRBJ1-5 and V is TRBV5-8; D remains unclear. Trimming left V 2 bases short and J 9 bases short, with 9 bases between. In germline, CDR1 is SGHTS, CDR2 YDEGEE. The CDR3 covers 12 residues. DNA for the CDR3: TGTGCCAGCAGCTTCGGGGAGGCGCCCCAGCATTTT. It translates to CASSFGEAPQHF.

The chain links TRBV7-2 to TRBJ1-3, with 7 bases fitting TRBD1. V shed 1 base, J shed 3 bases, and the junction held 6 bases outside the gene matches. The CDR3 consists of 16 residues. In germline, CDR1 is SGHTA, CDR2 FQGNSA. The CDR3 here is CASSLEGAGVGNTIYF. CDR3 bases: TGTGCCAGCAGCTTAGAGGGGGCAGGAGTTGGAAACACCATATATTTT.

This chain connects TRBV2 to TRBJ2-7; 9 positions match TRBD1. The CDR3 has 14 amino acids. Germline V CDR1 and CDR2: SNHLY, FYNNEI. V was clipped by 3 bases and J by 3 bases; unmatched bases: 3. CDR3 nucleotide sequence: TGTGCCAGCAGTGATATGGGACAGGGCTACGAGCAGTACTTC. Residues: CASSDMGQGYEQYF.

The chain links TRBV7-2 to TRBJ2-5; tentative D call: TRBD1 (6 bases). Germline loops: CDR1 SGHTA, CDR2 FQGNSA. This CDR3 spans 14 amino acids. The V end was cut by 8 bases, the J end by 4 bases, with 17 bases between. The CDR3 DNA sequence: TGTGCCAGCGGGGGCGGGCCTTTCCCAGAGACCCAGTACTTC. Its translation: CASGGGPFPETQYF.

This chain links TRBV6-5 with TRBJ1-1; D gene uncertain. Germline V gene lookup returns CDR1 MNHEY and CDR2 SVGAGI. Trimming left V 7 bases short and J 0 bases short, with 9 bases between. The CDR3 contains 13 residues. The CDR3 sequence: CASKNTVNTEAFF. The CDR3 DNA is TGTGCCAGCAAGAATACAGTGAACACTGAAGCTTTCTTT.

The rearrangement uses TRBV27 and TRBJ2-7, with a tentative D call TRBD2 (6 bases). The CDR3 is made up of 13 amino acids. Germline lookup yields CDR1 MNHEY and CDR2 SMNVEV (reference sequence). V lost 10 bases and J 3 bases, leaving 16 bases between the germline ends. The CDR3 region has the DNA TGTGCCACTCGGGGGACTCCGATCTACGAGCAGTACTTC. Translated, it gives CATRGTPIYEQYF.

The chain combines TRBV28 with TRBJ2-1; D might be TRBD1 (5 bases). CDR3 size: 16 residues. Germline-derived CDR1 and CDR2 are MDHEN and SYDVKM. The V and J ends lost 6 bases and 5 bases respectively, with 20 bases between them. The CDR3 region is CASRKAGQGGNNEQFF. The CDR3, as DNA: TGTGCCAGCAGAAAAGCTGGGCAGGGTGGGAACAATGAGCAGTTCTTC.

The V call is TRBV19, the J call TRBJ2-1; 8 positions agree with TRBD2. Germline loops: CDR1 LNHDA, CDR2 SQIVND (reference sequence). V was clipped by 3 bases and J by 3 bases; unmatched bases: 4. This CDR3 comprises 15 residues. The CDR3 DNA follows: TGTGCCAGTAGTATGGAACTAGCGGTCTACAATGAGCAGTTCTTC. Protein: CASSMELAVYNEQFF.

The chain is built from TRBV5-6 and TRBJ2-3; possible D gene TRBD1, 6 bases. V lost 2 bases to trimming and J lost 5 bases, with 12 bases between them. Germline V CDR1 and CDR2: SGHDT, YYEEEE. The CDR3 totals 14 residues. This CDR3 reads CASSFMGAGDTQYF. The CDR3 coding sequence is TGTGCCAGCAGCTTTATGGGGGCCGGAGATACGCAGTATTTT.